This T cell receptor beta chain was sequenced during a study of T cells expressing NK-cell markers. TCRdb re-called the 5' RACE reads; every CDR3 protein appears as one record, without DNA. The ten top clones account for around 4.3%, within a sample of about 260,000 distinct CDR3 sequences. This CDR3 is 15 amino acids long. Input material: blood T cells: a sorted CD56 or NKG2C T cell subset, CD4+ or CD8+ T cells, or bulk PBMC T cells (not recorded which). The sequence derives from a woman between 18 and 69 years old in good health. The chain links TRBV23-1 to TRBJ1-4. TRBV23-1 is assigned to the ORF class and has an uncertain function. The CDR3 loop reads CASSQSWPDNEILFF.